The rows below give T cell receptor beta chains drawn from one sample of a study of PD-1 blockade in classical Hodgkin lymphoma. TCRdb's table, derived via immunoSEQ multiplex PCR, lists solely in-frame clones and lacks some. Of nearly 55,000 clones in the sample, around 85% were seen once. The sequencing used peripheral blood mononuclear cells (PBMCs), collected at baseline. All receptors come from a human donor with classical Hodgkin lymphoma. Each CDR3 is given with its conserved first and last residue. D genes are given only for firm matches. Size is omitted from some rows. Given values are once, few, many or a class for expanded clones.

clone_size: NA
v_call: TRBV5-1
d_call: TRBD1
j_call: TRBJ1-1
cdr3_nt: TGCGCCAGCAGCTGGCTGGACAGGGACCCTGAAGCTTTCTTT
cdr3_aa: CASSWLDRDPEAFF

clone_size: NA
v_call: TRBV19
d_call: NA
j_call: TRBJ2-6
cdr3_nt: TGTGCCAGTACGGGTACCTCTGGGGCCAACGTCCTGACTTTC
cdr3_aa: CASTGTSGANVLTF

clone_size: NA
v_call: TRBV10-3
d_call: NA
j_call: TRBJ1-5
cdr3_nt: TGTGCCATCAGTGAATCACAGGGAGGTTACCAGCCCCAGCATTTT
cdr3_aa: CAISESQGGYQPQHF

clone_size: once
v_call: TRBV6-6
d_call: NA
j_call: TRBJ2-1
cdr3_nt: TGTGCCAGCAAAGACCCCACCACCTACAATGAGCAGTTCTTC
cdr3_aa: CASKDPTTYNEQFF

clone_size: few
v_call: TRBV6-6
d_call: TRBD2
j_call: TRBJ2-1
cdr3_nt: TGTGCCGGAGGTGCGGGACTAACCTACAATGAGCAGTTCTTC
cdr3_aa: CAGGAGLTYNEQFF

clone_size: NA
v_call: TRBV9
d_call: NA
j_call: TRBJ2-1
cdr3_nt: TGTGCCAGCAGCGCCGATCCGGGCTTGGGGTCTTCCAGTGAGCAGTTCTTC
cdr3_aa: CASSADPGLGSSSEQFF

clone_size: NA
v_call: TRBV2
d_call: TRBD2
j_call: TRBJ2-1
cdr3_nt: TGTGCCAGCTATCCGGGACTAGCGGGACCATATGAGCAGTTCTTC
cdr3_aa: CASYPGLAGPYEQFF

clone_size: NA
v_call: TRBV30
d_call: TRBD1
j_call: TRBJ2-5
cdr3_nt: TGTGCCTGGACTGCCTTCTCCTCAGGGGGAGAGACCCAGTACTTC
cdr3_aa: CAWTAFSSGGETQYF

clone_size: NA
v_call: TRBV7-6
d_call: TRBD1
j_call: TRBJ1-5
cdr3_nt: TGTGCCAGCAGCCGCGGACAGGTCGATCAGCCCCAGCATTTT
cdr3_aa: CASSRGQVDQPQHF

clone_size: NA
v_call: TRBV7-2
d_call: NA
j_call: TRBJ1-4
cdr3_nt: TGTGCCAGCAGCTTAGGAGGAGGATCCGCTAATGAAAAACTGTTTTTT
cdr3_aa: CASSLGGGSANEKLFF

clone_size: NA
v_call: TRBV4-1
d_call: NA
j_call: TRBJ1-3
cdr3_nt: TGCGCCAGCAGCCAAGACGAATGGGCCGCAGGGGTAGTAGGTAACACCATATATTTT
cdr3_aa: CASSQDEWAAGVVGNTIYF

clone_size: few
v_call: TRBV7-9
d_call: TRBD2
j_call: TRBJ2-7
cdr3_nt: TGTGCCAGCAGCTTAGCTAGCGGGACAACCTACGAGCAGTACTTC
cdr3_aa: CASSLASGTTYEQYF

clone_size: NA
v_call: TRBV13
d_call: NA
j_call: TRBJ1-1
cdr3_nt: TGTGCCAGCAGCTTAGGAACGCGGAGTTACACTGAAGCTTTCTTT
cdr3_aa: CASSLGTRSYTEAFF

clone_size: once
v_call: TRBV6-6
d_call: TRBD2
j_call: TRBJ2-2
cdr3_nt: TGTGCCAGCAGGACTAGCGGGATAGGGGAGCTGTTTTTT
cdr3_aa: CASRTSGIGELFF

clone_size: few
v_call: TRBV27
d_call: TRBD1
j_call: TRBJ1-1
cdr3_nt: TGTGCCAGCAGTCCTATGGACAGGCCGAACACTGAAGCTTTCTTT
cdr3_aa: CASSPMDRPNTEAFF

clone_size: NA
v_call: TRBV5-1
d_call: NA
j_call: TRBJ1-1
cdr3_nt: TGCGCCAGCAGCCTCATTACGAACACTGAAGCTTTCTTT
cdr3_aa: CASSLITNTEAFF

clone_size: NA
v_call: TRBV6-5
d_call: NA
j_call: TRBJ2-1
cdr3_nt: TGTGCCAGCAGTTCTCGGCTCAATGAGCAGTTCTTC
cdr3_aa: CASSSRLNEQFF

clone_size: NA
v_call: TRBV13
d_call: TRBD1
j_call: TRBJ1-5
cdr3_nt: TGTGCCAGAGTGGCAACAGGGGGCAATCAGCCCCAGCATTTT
cdr3_aa: CARVATGGNQPQHF

clone_size: NA
v_call: TRBV4-3
d_call: NA
j_call: TRBJ2-6
cdr3_nt: TGCGCCAGCAGCCCAGGGGGGGCACCGGGACACAACTCTGGGGCCAACGTCCTGACTTTC
cdr3_aa: CASSPGGAPGHNSGANVLTF

clone_size: NA
v_call: TRBV19
d_call: NA
j_call: TRBJ1-3
cdr3_nt: TGTGCCAGTAGTTCCGAGACACTTACTGGAAACACCATATATTTT
cdr3_aa: CASSSETLTGNTIYF

clone_size: NA
v_call: TRBV13
d_call: TRBD1
j_call: TRBJ2-7
cdr3_nt: TGTGCCAGCAGCTTAGGTTCGACAGGGGGATACGAGCAGTACTTC
cdr3_aa: CASSLGSTGGYEQYF

clone_size: NA
v_call: TRBV30
d_call: NA
j_call: TRBJ1-4
cdr3_nt: TGTGCCTGGAGTGTATACCCCCCCGACAGAAATGAAAAACTGTTTTTT
cdr3_aa: CAWSVYPPDRNEKLFF

clone_size: NA
v_call: TRBV11-3
d_call: NA
j_call: TRBJ2-1
cdr3_nt: TGTGCCAGCAGCTTAGATGGAGCGGTAATCAATGAGCAGTTCTTC
cdr3_aa: CASSLDGAVINEQFF

clone_size: few
v_call: TRBV18
d_call: NA
j_call: TRBJ1-5
cdr3_nt: TGTGCCAGCTCAAGAGAGGCGGGGAGCAATCAGCCCCAGCATTTT
cdr3_aa: CASSREAGSNQPQHF

clone_size: NA
v_call: TRBV2
d_call: NA
j_call: TRBJ1-3
cdr3_nt: TGTGCCAGCAGTGCATCTCCCCAGTGGCTCCACTCTGGAAACACCATATATTTT
cdr3_aa: CASSASPQWLHSGNTIYF

clone_size: few
v_call: TRBV18
d_call: TRBD1
j_call: TRBJ2-7
cdr3_nt: TGTGCCAGCTCACCACCGTCGACAGGGGGCAACGAGCAGTACTTC
cdr3_aa: CASSPPSTGGNEQYF

clone_size: NA
v_call: TRBV4-1
d_call: TRBD1
j_call: TRBJ1-5
cdr3_nt: TGCGCCAGCAGCCAAGTGGGGACAGGGGATAGGCAGCCCCAGCATTTT
cdr3_aa: CASSQVGTGDRQPQHF

clone_size: once
v_call: TRBV5-6
d_call: NA
j_call: TRBJ2-7
cdr3_nt: TGTGCCAGCAGCTTGCGGGCGGAAGGGGACGAGCAGTACTTC
cdr3_aa: CASSLRAEGDEQYF

clone_size: NA
v_call: TRBV5-1
d_call: NA
j_call: TRBJ2-5
cdr3_nt: TGCGCCAGCAGCTTGAATCTGGTAAGACAAGAGACCCAGTACTTC
cdr3_aa: CASSLNLVRQETQYF

clone_size: many
v_call: TRBV20-1
d_call: NA
j_call: TRBJ2-1
cdr3_nt: TGCAGTGCGGGGGTCGAGCAGTTCTTC
cdr3_aa: CSAGVEQFF

clone_size: NA
v_call: TRBV19
d_call: NA
j_call: TRBJ2-3
cdr3_nt: TGTGCCAGTAGTATAGGTAATAGAGTCCGTACGCAGTATTTT
cdr3_aa: CASSIGNRVRTQYF

clone_size: NA
v_call: TRBV19
d_call: NA
j_call: TRBJ2-3
cdr3_nt: TGTGCCAGTAGTCTCATTAATATAGCGGGCACAGATACGCAGTATTTT
cdr3_aa: CASSLINIAGTDTQYF

clone_size: NA
v_call: TRBV10-1
d_call: NA
j_call: TRBJ1-1
cdr3_nt: TGCGCCAGCAGTGATTCGATGGGGGAAGCTTTCTTT
cdr3_aa: CASSDSMGEAFF

clone_size: NA
v_call: TRBV25-1
d_call: NA
j_call: TRBJ1-2
cdr3_nt: TGTGCCAGCAGTGAGACAGATCACTATGGCTACACCTTC
cdr3_aa: CASSETDHYGYTF

clone_size: NA
v_call: TRBV15
d_call: NA
j_call: TRBJ2-3
cdr3_nt: TGTGCCACCAGCAGAGAGGCAGGGGGCACAGATACGCAGTATTTT
cdr3_aa: CATSREAGGTDTQYF

clone_size: NA
v_call: TRBV10-2
d_call: NA
j_call: TRBJ2-7
cdr3_nt: TGCGCCAGCAGACAGATGAGCTCCTACGAGCAGTACTTC
cdr3_aa: CASRQMSSYEQYF

clone_size: medium-sized
v_call: TRBV7-9
d_call: NA
j_call: TRBJ1-2
cdr3_nt: TGTGCCAGCGGCCGGCTGGGGCCCTACTATGGCTACACCTTC
cdr3_aa: CASGRLGPYYGYTF

clone_size: few
v_call: TRBV6-5
d_call: TRBD2
j_call: TRBJ2-1
cdr3_nt: TGTGCCAGCAGGGCGGGAGCCTACAATGAGCAGTTCTTC
cdr3_aa: CASRAGAYNEQFF

clone_size: NA
v_call: TRBV15
d_call: TRBD1
j_call: TRBJ2-1
cdr3_nt: TGTGCCACCAGCGTCCCCGGGACAGGGACCAATGAGCAGTTCTTC
cdr3_aa: CATSVPGTGTNEQFF

clone_size: few
v_call: TRBV4-3
d_call: TRBD1
j_call: TRBJ1-3
cdr3_nt: TGCGCCAGCAGCCACGACGCTCGCCAGGGGGAAAACACCATATATTTT
cdr3_aa: CASSHDARQGENTIYF

clone_size: NA
v_call: TRBV6-5
d_call: NA
j_call: TRBJ1-1
cdr3_nt: TGTGCCAGCAGTTCCAACCCTTGGAGGGGGGCGGCTGAAGCTTTCTTT
cdr3_aa: CASSSNPWRGAAEAFF

clone_size: few
v_call: TRBV11-2
d_call: NA
j_call: TRBJ1-2
cdr3_nt: TGTGCCAGCAGCTCCACTCGCTCAGAGCCGGGGTATGGCTACACCTTC
cdr3_aa: CASSSTRSEPGYGYTF

clone_size: NA
v_call: TRBV5-4
d_call: NA
j_call: TRBJ2-3
cdr3_nt: TGTGCCAGCAGACTGAGGGGCACAGATACGCAGTATTTT
cdr3_aa: CASRLRGTDTQYF

clone_size: many
v_call: TRBV30
d_call: NA
j_call: TRBJ1-2
cdr3_nt: TGTGCCTGGAGCTCGACAGCCGCCCATGGCTACACCTTC
cdr3_aa: CAWSSTAAHGYTF

clone_size: NA
v_call: TRBV18
d_call: NA
j_call: TRBJ2-5
cdr3_nt: TGTGCCAGCTCACATCGTACGCGGGAAGTCGTAGAGACCCAGTACTTC
cdr3_aa: CASSHRTREVVETQYF

clone_size: NA
v_call: TRBV7-9
d_call: TRBD1
j_call: TRBJ1-4
cdr3_nt: TGTGCCAGCAGCTTGGGTGATTACAGGGGGAATGAAAAACTGTTTTTT
cdr3_aa: CASSLGDYRGNEKLFF

clone_size: NA
v_call: TRBV25-1
d_call: NA
j_call: TRBJ2-1
cdr3_nt: TGTGCCAGTACTCAATTGGGGGGGCTCAGGCAAAACAATGAGCAGTTCTTC
cdr3_aa: CASTQLGGLRQNNEQFF

clone_size: NA
v_call: TRBV7-9
d_call: NA
j_call: TRBJ1-4
cdr3_nt: TGTGCCAGCAGCTTGAAGGTGGGGCGGGAAAAACTGTTTTTT
cdr3_aa: CASSLKVGREKLFF

clone_size: NA
v_call: TRBV5-6
d_call: NA
j_call: TRBJ1-1
cdr3_nt: TGTGCCAGCAGCTTCTATCGGGGTGGTGAAGCTTTCTTT
cdr3_aa: CASSFYRGGEAFF

clone_size: NA
v_call: TRBV13
d_call: NA
j_call: TRBJ2-1
cdr3_nt: TGTGCCAGCAGCTTACCGCGTTATGCGGGCGGGATTAATGAGCAGTTCTTC
cdr3_aa: CASSLPRYAGGINEQFF